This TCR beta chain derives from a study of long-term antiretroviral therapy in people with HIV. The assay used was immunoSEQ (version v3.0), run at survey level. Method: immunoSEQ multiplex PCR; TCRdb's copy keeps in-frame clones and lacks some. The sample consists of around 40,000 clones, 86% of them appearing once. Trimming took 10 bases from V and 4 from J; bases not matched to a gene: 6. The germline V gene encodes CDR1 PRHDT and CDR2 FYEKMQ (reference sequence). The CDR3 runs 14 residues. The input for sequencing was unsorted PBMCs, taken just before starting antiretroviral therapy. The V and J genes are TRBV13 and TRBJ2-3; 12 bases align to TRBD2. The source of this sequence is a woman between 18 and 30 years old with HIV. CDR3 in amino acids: CATGLAGTADTQYF. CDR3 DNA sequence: TGTGCCACAGGACTAGCGGGGACGGCAGATACGCAGTATTTT. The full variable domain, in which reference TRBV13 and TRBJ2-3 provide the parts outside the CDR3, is AAGVIQSPRHLIKEKRETATLKCYPIPRHDTVYWYQQGPGQDPQFLISFYEKMQSDKGSIPDRFSAQQFSDYHSELNMSSLELGDSALYFCATGLAGTADTQYFGPGTRLTVL.